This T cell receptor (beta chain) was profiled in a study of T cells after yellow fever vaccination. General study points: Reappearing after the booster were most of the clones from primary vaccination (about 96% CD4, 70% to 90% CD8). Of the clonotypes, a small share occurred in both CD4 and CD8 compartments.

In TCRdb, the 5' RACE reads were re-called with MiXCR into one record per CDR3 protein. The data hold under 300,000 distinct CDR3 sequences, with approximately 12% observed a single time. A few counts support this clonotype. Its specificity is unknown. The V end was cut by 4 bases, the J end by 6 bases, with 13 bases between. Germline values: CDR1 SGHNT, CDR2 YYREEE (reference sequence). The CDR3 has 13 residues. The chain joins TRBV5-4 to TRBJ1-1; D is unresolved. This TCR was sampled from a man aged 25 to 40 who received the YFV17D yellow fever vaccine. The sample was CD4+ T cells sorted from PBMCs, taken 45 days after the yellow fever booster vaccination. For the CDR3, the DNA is TGTGCCAGCAGCCCGGCCCGGGGAGCTGAAGCTTTCTTT. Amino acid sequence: CASSPARGAEAFF.